Following are 5 T cell receptor beta chains from one sample sequenced in a study of blood T cell repertoires in COVID-19 (dated by TCRdb to 2018 to 2021). Libraries were built with the immunoSEQ multiplex PCR assay. TCRdb's version of the immuneACCESS table is confined to in-frame rearrangements and falls short of the full clone set. An unresolved V gene accounts for under half of the shortfall where checked; the remainder is of unknown origin. Across this sample there are about 190,000 clones, with 84% seen only once. The ten most abundant clones make up under 4% of the sample. Sequencing was carried out using PBMCs or T cells enriched from blood (not recorded which). The receptors here all came from a woman aged 25 to 39 who had been exposed to COVID-19.

The CDR3 nucleotides are TGTGCCAGTAGTATCGGGACAGGGCGTCAGCCCCAGCATTTT. Translation gives CASSIGTGRQPQHF. The chain has TRBV19 and TRBJ1-5; TRBD1 matches at 9 bases. Germline V gene sequence: CDR1 LNHDA, CDR2 SQIVND (reference sequence). Losses at the gene ends were 3 bases for V and 6 bases for J; bases not matched to a gene: 3. The CDR3 covers 14 residues.

This chain connects TRBV4-1 to TRBJ1-1; perhaps TRBD1 as D (6 bases). Trimming left V 3 bases short and J 5 bases short, with 16 bases between. The germline gives CDR1 MGHRA, CDR2 YSYEKL. This CDR3 comprises 15 residues. The CDR3 region has the DNA TGCGCCAGCAGCCACTCCGGGGGGCGCGGTACTGAAGCTTTCTTT. Translation: CASSHSGGRGTEAFF.

The chain couples TRBV9 to TRBJ2-7, with 9 nucleotides matching TRBD1. V dropped 5 bases and J dropped 5; count of bases not matched to a gene: 8. Germline CDR1 reads SGDLS; CDR2 reads YYNGEE. This CDR3 comprises 14 residues. The CDR3 here is CASSDGDRAHEQYF. The CDR3 nucleotides read TGTGCCAGCAGTGATGGGGACAGGGCTCACGAGCAGTACTTC.

This rearrangement joins TRBV25-1 to TRBJ1-1; D gene unclear. Germline CDR1 and CDR2: MGHDK and SYGVNS. The ends were cut back, 6 bases at V and 1 base at J, with 9 bases in the middle. The CDR3 is 13 amino acids. The DNA of the CDR3 is TGTGCCAGCAGCCCGACGGGGAACACTGAAGCTTTCTTT. Translated, it gives CASSPTGNTEAFF.

This clone was observed a handful of times. Other DNA sequences in the same sample also yield this CDR3. The chain joins TRBV3-1 (or the pseudogene TRBV3-2) to TRBJ1-5, with unresolved D. Trimming removed 1 base at V and 5 bases at J, with 6 bases between. Germline CDR1 and CDR2: LGHDT and YNNKEL (reference sequence). The CDR3 loop spans 13 amino acids. The CDR3 here is CASSQGSDQPQHF. CDR3 DNA: TGTGCCAGCAGCCAAGGTTCCGATCAGCCCCAGCATTTT.